The clone carrying this T cell receptor (beta chain) was observed a handful of times. This specimen comes from a study of T-cell reconstitution after alpha-beta-depleted transplantation in children. The germline gives CDR1 SGHTA, CDR2 FQGTGA. With V trimmed by 0 bases and J by 7 bases, 11 bases remained unmatched. The CDR3 is 18 amino acids. For TCRbeta, the library was prepared with unique molecular identifiers. One entry per CDR3 protein, called by TCRdb with MiXCR from the PCR reads. Of around 370,000 distinct CDR3 sequences detected, approximately 10% appear once; the ten largest clones hold about 2.3%.

The receptor was isolated from a human donor who donated a stem cell graft to a child with acute lymphoblastic leukemia. The specimen comprised PBMCs from the stem cell graft donor, sampled from the stem cell graft. The V and J genes are TRBV7-3 and TRBJ2-1; 11 positions match TRBD2. The CDR3 DNA follows: TGTGCCAGCAGCTTAACTCCTCCCCTAGCGGGAGGTAGGAATGAGCAGTTCTTC. It encodes CASSLTPPLAGGRNEQFF.